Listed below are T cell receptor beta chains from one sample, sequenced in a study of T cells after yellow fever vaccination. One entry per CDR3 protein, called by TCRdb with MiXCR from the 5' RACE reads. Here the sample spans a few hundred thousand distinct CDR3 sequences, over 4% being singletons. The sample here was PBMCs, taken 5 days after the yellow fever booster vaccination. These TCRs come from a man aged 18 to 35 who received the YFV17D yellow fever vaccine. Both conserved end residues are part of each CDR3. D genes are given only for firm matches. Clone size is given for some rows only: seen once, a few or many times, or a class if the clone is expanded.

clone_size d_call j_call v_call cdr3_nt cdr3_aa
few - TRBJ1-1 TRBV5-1 TGCGCCAGCAGCCCCGCCGGGGGTCTGGACACTGAAGCTTTCTTT CASSPAGGLDTEAFF
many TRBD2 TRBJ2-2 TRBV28 TGTGCCAGCAGTTTTGACGGACGGGGGGCCGGGGAGCTGTTTTTT CASSFDGRGAGELFF
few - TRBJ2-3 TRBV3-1 TGTGCCAGCAGCGGGGGGACTCGCACAGATACGCAGTATTTT CASSGGTRTDTQYF
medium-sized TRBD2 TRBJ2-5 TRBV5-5 TGTGCCAGCAGCTTGTTTAGCGGGGGGGCCGAGACCCAGTACTTC CASSLFSGGAETQYF
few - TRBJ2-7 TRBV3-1 TGTGCCAGCAGCCAATTAGGCATCTACGAGCAGTACTTC CASSQLGIYEQYF
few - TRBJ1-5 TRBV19 TGTGCCAGCGGCGGTGGGGGGGTTCGTCAGCCCCAGCATTTT CASGGGGVRQPQHF
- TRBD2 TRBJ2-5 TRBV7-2 TGTGCCAGCAGCTTACGGGCCGGGACTAGTTTTGAGACCCAGTACTTC CASSLRAGTSFETQYF
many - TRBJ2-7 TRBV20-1 TGCAGTGCCCCGGGACTCCACAACCCCTACGAGCAGTACTTC CSAPGLHNPYEQYF
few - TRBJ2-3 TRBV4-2 TGTGCCAGCAGCCAAGAGATGGGGGGAGGAACAGATACGCAGTATTTT CASSQEMGGGTDTQYF
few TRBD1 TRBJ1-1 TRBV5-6 TGTGCCAGCAGCATAGGGACAGGGAAGAACACTGAAGCTTTCTTT CASSIGTGKNTEAFF
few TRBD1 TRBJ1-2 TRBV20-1 TGCAGTGCCCCGGGCGACAGGGGTCGATCTAACTATGGCTACACCTTC CSAPGDRGRSNYGYTF
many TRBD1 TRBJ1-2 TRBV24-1 TGTGCCACCAGTGCCTGGACAGGGTCCGACTATGGCTACACCTTC CATSAWTGSDYGYTF
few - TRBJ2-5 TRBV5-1 TGCGCCAGCAGCGGAGAGGGGGAGGGAGAGACCCAGTACTTC CASSGEGEGETQYF
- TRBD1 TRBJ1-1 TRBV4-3 TGCGCCAGCAGCCAAGGGGGACCGGGACAGGGAACCCAAAAAGCTTTCTTT CASSQGGPGQGTQKAFF
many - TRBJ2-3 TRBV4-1 TGCGCCAGCAGCCAAGAATGGAAAGGGATGGATACGCAGTATTTT CASSQEWKGMDTQYF
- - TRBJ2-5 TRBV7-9 TGTGCCAGCCTCAAAGGCAGTTCATTACAAGAGACCCAGTACTTC CASLKGSSLQETQYF
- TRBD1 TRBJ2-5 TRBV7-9 TGTGCCAGCAGCCCGACAGGGTTCCAAGAGACCCAGTACTTC CASSPTGFQETQYF
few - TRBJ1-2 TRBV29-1 TGCAGCGTTGCAGGGTCTGGTGGCTACACCTTC CSVAGSGGYTF
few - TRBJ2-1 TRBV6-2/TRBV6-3 TGTGCCAGCAGTTCCACTCACGGAAAATACAATGAGCAGTTCTTC CASSSTHGKYNEQFF
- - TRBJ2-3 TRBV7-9 TGTGCCAGCAGCTCACGACAGGCCACAGATACGCAGTATTTT CASSSRQATDTQYF
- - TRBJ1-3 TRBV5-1 TGCGCCAGCAGCTTGTCGACGGCGGAAAGCTCTGGAAACACCATATATTTT CASSLSTAESSGNTIYF
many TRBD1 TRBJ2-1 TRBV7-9 TGTGCCAGCAGCTTCCAGGGGGCGTTTAGCGATGAGCAGTTCTTC CASSFQGAFSDEQFF
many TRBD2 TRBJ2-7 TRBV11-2 TGTGCCAGCAGCTTAGGCCGATCGAGACTAGCGACCTCCTACGAGCAGTACTTC CASSLGRSRLATSYEQYF
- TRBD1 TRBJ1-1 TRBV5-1 TGCGCCAGCAGCTTGGGGACAGGGTCCGCTGAAGCTTTCTTT CASSLGTGSAEAFF
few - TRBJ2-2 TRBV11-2 TGTGCCAGCAGCCCCACCTTGGTCGGGTGGAACACCGGGGAGCTGTTTTTT CASSPTLVGWNTGELFF
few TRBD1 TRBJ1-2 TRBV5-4 TGTGCCAGCAGCGCTACAGGGGTAAACTATGGCTACACCTTC CASSATGVNYGYTF
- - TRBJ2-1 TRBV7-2 TGTGCCAGCAGCCTCCCGGGGACGCAGTTCTTC CASSLPGTQFF
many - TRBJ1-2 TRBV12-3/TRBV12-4 TGTGCCAGCAGTTTGGGCAGGGCGGGGAAAGTCTACACCTTC CASSLGRAGKVYTF
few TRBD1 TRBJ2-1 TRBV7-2 TGTGCCAGCAGAGATCGACAGGGTGTCTTCGGTGAGCAGTTCTTC CASRDRQGVFGEQFF
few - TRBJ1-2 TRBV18 TGTGCCAGCTCACCAGACTCATTAAGTAAAGGCTACACCTTC CASSPDSLSKGYTF
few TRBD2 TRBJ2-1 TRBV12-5 TGTGCTAGTGGCCCCGGGGGGTACAATGAGCAGTTCTTC CASGPGGYNEQFF
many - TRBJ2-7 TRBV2 TGTGCCAGCAGTGAGAACGCCTACGAGCAGTACTTC CASSENAYEQYF
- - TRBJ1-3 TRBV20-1 TGCAGTGCTAGAGAGACAATCTCTGGAAACACCATATATTTT CSARETISGNTIYF
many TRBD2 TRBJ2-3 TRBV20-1 TGCAGTGCTATTAGCGGGGGAGGCGGTAATACGCAGTATTTT CSAISGGGGNTQYF
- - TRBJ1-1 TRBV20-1 TGCAGTACCAACAACCCCAGGGCGAACACTGAAGCTTTCTTT CSTNNPRANTEAFF
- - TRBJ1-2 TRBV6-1 TGTGCCAGCAGTTCGGTCGTCCACACCTTC CASSSVVHTF
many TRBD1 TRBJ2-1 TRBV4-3 TGCGCCAGCAGCCAACCCGGGACAGGGGGCTACAATGAGCAGTTCTTC CASSQPGTGGYNEQFF